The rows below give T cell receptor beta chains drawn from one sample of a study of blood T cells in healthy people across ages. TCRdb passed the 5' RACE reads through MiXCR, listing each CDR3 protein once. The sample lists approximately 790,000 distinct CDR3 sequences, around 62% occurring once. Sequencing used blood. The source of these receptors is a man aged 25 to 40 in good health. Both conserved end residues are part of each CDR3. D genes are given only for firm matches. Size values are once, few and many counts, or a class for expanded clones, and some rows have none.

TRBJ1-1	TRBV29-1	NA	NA	TGCAGCGTTGAAGGGCGACAGCTGGAAGCTTTCTTT	CSVEGRQLEAFF
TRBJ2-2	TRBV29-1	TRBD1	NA	TGCAGCGTTGCCCGTGACAGGGTGCTTAGCGGGGAGCTGTTTTTT	CSVARDRVLSGELFF
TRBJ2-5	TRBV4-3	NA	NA	TGCGCCAGCAGCCAAGACCGGGACTGGGTGGAGACCCAGTACTTC	CASSQDRDWVETQYF
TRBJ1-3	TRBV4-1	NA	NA	TGCGCCAGCAGCCAAGATCCCGGGTTCGGAAACACCATATATTTT	CASSQDPGFGNTIYF
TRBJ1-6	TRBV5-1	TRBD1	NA	TGCGCCAGCAGCGGGGTTACAGGGGAAAAATCACCCCTCCACTTT	CASSGVTGEKSPLHF
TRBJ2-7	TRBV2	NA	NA	TGTGCCAGCGCCCCCGGGCAAACCTACGAGCAGTACTTC	CASAPGQTYEQYF
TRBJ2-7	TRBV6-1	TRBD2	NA	TGTGCCAGCAGGGCGGGACTAGCGGGGAGAGGTTTGTACGAGCAGTACTTC	CASRAGLAGRGLYEQYF
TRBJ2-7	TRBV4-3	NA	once	TGCGCCAGCAGCCAGATATTAGGCGGAAACTCCTACGAGCAGTACTTC	CASSQILGGNSYEQYF
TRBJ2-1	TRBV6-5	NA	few	TGTGCCAGCAGTTTGGGCCCCGACAATGAGCAGTTCTTC	CASSLGPDNEQFF
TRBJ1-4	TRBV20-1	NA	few	TGCAGTGCTAGAGATGACGGGGTTTGGGAAAAACTGTTTTTT	CSARDDGVWEKLFF
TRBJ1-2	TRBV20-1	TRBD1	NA	TGCAGTGCATGGGACAGCACGAGCCGGGGCTACACCTTC	CSAWDSTSRGYTF
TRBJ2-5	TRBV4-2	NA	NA	TGTGCCAGCAGCCAGAACACCGGGCCCGCCTCCCAAGAGACCCAGTACTTC	CASSQNTGPASQETQYF
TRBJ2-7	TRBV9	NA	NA	TGTGCCAGCAGCGTATATACAGACGACGAGCAGTACTTC	CASSVYTDDEQYF
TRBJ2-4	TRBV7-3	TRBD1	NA	TGTGCCAGCAGCTTGAAAACCGGGACAGGGGGTGTAAACATTCAGTACTTC	CASSLKTGTGGVNIQYF
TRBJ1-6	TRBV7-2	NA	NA	TGTGCCAGCCAAATCACAGGGAGGAACTCACCCCTCCACTTT	CASQITGRNSPLHF
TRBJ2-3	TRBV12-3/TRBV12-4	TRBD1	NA	TGTGCCAGCAGCCTTGCAGGGGGCCTCCCAGATACGCAGTATTTT	CASSLAGGLPDTQYF
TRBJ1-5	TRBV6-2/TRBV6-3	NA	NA	TGTGCCAGCAGTTACTCGATCCGGCGAGAGCAGCCCCAGCATTTT	CASSYSIRREQPQHF
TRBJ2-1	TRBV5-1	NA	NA	TGCGCCAACAGCTTGGTTCTCCTATACAAGGAGCAGTTCTTC	CANSLVLLYKEQFF
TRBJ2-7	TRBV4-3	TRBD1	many	TGTGCCAGCAGTCCCGGGACAGGGACCTACGAGCAGTACTTC	CASSPGTGTYEQYF
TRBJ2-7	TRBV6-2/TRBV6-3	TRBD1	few	TGTGCCAGCAGTCAGGCCCCCAAATGGGACAGAACCTCCTACGAGCAGTACTTC	CASSQAPKWDRTSYEQYF
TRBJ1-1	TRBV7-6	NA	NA	TGTGCCAGCAGCTTGGGAGGGATCTACACTGAAGCTTTCTTT	CASSLGGIYTEAFF
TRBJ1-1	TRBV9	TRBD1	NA	TGTGCCAGCACCAGGACAGGGGGCAACACTGAAGCTTTCTTT	CASTRTGGNTEAFF
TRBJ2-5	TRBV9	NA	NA	TGTGCCAGCAGCGTAGGGCAGTTCCAAGAGACCCAGTACTTC	CASSVGQFQETQYF
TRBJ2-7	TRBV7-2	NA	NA	TGTGCCAGCAGCTTAGGTGTAGGGCGGACCGAGCAGTACTTC	CASSLGVGRTEQYF
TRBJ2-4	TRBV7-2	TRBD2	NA	TGTGCCAGCAGCACACCGGGACTAGCGTCCCTCGGGTACTTC	CASSTPGLASLGYF
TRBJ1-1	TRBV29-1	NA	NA	TGCAGCGTTGAATTTGCTACTGAAGCTTTCTTT	CSVEFATEAFF
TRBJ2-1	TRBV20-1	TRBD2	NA	TGCAGTGCTAGAGGGACTAGCGGGGCTTCCTACAATGAGCGGTTCTTC	CSARGTSGASYNERFF
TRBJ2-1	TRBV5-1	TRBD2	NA	TGCGCCAGCAGCTTGGCGGGACTACACTACAATGAGCAGTTCTTC	CASSLAGLHYNEQFF
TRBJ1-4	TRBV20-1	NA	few	TGCAGTGCCCAATCAGGGACAACTAATGAAAAACTGTTTTTT	CSAQSGTTNEKLFF
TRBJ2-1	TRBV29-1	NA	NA	TGCAGCGTTGAAGATTTTGATGCAGGGGCCTACAATGAGCAGTTCTTC	CSVEDFDAGAYNEQFF
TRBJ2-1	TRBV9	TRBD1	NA	TGTGCCAGCAGCTACCGAACCTCCGGGACAGGGTACAATGAGCAGTTCTTC	CASSYRTSGTGYNEQFF
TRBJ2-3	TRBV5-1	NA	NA	TGCGCCAGCAGACCAATTGGGGGAAGCACAGATACGCAGTATTTT	CASRPIGGSTDTQYF
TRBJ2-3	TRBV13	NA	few	TGTGCCAGCAGGGACGGGACAGATACGCAGTATTTT	CASRDGTDTQYF
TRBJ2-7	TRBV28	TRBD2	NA	TGTGCCAGTGCCAAAAGGGGCGGGGGACCCGGCGAGCAGTACTTC	CASAKRGGGPGEQYF
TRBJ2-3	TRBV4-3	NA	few	TGCGCCAGCAGCCAAGACCGGGGCCCCACAGATACGCAGTATTTT	CASSQDRGPTDTQYF
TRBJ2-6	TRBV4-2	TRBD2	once	TGTGCCAGCAGCCAAGATCTTGTAACTAGCGGGGCATCTGGGGCCAACGTCCTGACTTTC	CASSQDLVTSGASGANVLTF
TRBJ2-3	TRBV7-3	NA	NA	TGTGCCAGCAGCTTAAATTTGGGCGAACGCACAGATACGCAGTATTTT	CASSLNLGERTDTQYF
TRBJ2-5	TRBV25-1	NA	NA	TGTGCCAGCAGTGCGGGGGGCTGGGCCCAAGAGACCCAGTACTTC	CASSAGGWAQETQYF
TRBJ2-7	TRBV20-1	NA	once	TGCAGTGCTACCCTGGGAGGAACCTACGAGCAGTACTTC	CSATLGGTYEQYF
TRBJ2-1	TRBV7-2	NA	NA	TGTGCCAGCAGCGTTGTGAGTGAGCAGTTCTTC	CASSVVSEQFF
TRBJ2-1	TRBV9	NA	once	TGTGCCAGCAGCGAGGGACCTCCCCTTAACGAGCAGTTCTTC	CASSEGPPLNEQFF
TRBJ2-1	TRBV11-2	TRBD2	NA	TGTGCCAGCAGCTCCACTAGCGGGGGGCCAAGGCAGAGCTCCTACAATGAGCAGTTCTTC	CASSSTSGGPRQSSYNEQFF
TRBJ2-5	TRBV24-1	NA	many	TGTGCCACCAGTGATGACGGGGCGAAGACCCAGTACTTC	CATSDDGAKTQYF
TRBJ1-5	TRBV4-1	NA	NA	TGCGCCAGCAGCCAAGAAGGGCCCCCTAATCAGCCCCAGCATTTT	CASSQEGPPNQPQHF
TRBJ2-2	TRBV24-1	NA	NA	TGTGCCACCAGTGATTTAGAGAGCGGGACAGTGAACACCGGGGAGCTGTTTTTT	CATSDLESGTVNTGELFF
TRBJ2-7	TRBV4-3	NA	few	TGCGCCAGCAGCCAAGAACGGGAGATAACTTACGAGCAGTACTTC	CASSQEREITYEQYF
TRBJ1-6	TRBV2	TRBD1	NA	TGTGCCAGCAGCCTGGACAGGGAGATCTCACCCCTCCACTTT	CASSLDREISPLHF
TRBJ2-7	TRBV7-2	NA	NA	TGTGCCAGCAGCCTCGCTTCCCGGGGGGCATACAATGAGCAGTACTTC	CASSLASRGAYNEQYF
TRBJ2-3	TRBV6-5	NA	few	TGTGCCAGCAGTTACTCCGGGACCTTTTTCCCGGATACGCAGTATTTT	CASSYSGTFFPDTQYF
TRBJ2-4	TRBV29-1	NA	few	TGCAGCGCCCTATCCCCCTCTCGTGAGCAGTACTTC	CSALSPSREQYF
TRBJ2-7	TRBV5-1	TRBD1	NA	TGCGTCAGCAGCTTGGGGACAGCTAGCTACGAGCAGTACTTC	CVSSLGTASYEQYF
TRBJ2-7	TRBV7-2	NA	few	TGTGCCAGCAGCTTAGGGGCCGGGACTGGACTCTACGAGCAGTACTTC	CASSLGAGTGLYEQYF
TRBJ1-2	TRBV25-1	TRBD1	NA	TGTGCCGGCAGCGATGGGACAGGGGGTAACTATGGCTACACCTTC	CAGSDGTGGNYGYTF
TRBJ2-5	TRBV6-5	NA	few	TGTGCCAGCAGTTACGGAGGTTCCCAAGAGACCCAGTACTTC	CASSYGGSQETQYF
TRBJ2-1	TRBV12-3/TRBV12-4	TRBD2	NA	TGTGCCAGCCTGCGATCGGCGGGGGGCGGACGGAATGAGCAGTTCTTC	CASLRSAGGGRNEQFF
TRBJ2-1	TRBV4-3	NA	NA	TGCGCCAGCAGCCAAGCGGACAATGAGCAGTTCTTC	CASSQADNEQFF
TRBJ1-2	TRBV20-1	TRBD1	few	TGCAGTGCCGGACAGGGGATTAACTATGGCTACACCTTC	CSAGQGINYGYTF